The T cell receptor beta chain described here comes from a study of cytomegalovirus exposure and HLA in healthy donors. Overall study: Most donors, approximately 82% of over 300 genotyped, fell in the Caucasian-associated ancestry cluster. Study-level results: A previous analysis found most TCR beta V segments productive roughly 87% or roughly 30% of the time. A reported reduction in N-insertions relative to the roughly 610-donor mean was seen in an Asian-associated ancestry cluster in a later analysis.

PCR amplification relied on 60 Vbeta primers (plus 13 Jbeta primers). Libraries were prepared by immunoSEQ multiplex PCR; TCRdb keeps only in-frame clonotypes and omits some of them. The table lists more than 85,000 clones, around 80% of them singletons. With respect to this clone: Its target is unknown.

The CDR3 spans 15 residues. The trim removed 5 bases at V and 10 bases at J, leaving 14 bases unmatched. The germline V gene encodes CDR1 LNHNV and CDR2 YYDKDF (reference sequence). The sample consisted of PBMCs. This rearrangement joins TRBV15 to TRBJ2-1; 7 bases are shared with TRBD2. This TCR derives from a woman aged 50 to 60 in good health and CMV-seropositive. Here the CDR3 DNA reads TGTGCCACCAGCCCACAACGCTTACTAGCGCCCGAGCAGTTCTTC. Its protein is CATSPQRLLAPEQFF.